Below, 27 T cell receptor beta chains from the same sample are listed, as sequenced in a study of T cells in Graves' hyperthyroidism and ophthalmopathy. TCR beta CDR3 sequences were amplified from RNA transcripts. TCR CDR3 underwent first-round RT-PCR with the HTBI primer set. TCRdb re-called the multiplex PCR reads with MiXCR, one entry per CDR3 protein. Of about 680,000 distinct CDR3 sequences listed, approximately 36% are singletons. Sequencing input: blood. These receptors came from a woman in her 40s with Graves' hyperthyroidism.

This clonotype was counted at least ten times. The chain's CDR3 is CASSSRDLGGYTF. In DNA, the CDR3 is TGTGCCAGCAGTTCCCGGGATCTGGGTGGCTACACCTTC. The rearrangement uses TRBV12-3 or TRBV12-4 and TRBJ1-2; no clear D gene. The CDR3 covers 13 residues. V was pared by 4 bases and J by 7 bases, with 13 bases between.

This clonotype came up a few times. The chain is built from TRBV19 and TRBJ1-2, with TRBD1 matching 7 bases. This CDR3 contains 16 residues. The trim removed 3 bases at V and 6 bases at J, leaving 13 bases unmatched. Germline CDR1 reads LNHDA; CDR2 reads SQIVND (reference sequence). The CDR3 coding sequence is TGTGCCAGTAGTATTGGAGACAGGGTTGCGTTGAATGGCTACACCTTC. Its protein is CASSIGDRVALNGYTF.

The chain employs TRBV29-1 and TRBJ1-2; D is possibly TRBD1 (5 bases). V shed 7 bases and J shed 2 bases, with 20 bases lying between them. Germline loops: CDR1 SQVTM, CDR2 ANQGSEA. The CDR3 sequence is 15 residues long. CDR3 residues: CSASSPMGTNYGYTF. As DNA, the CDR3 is TGCAGCGCCAGCAGTCCCATGGGGACGAACTATGGCTACACCTTC.

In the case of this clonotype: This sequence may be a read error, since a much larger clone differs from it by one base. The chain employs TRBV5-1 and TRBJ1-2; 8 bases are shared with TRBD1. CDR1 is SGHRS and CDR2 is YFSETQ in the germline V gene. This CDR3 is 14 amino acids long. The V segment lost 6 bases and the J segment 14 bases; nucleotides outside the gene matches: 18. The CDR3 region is CASTTGTGTCENTF. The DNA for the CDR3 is TGCGCCAGCACAACCGGGACAGGAACGTGTGAGAATACCTTC.

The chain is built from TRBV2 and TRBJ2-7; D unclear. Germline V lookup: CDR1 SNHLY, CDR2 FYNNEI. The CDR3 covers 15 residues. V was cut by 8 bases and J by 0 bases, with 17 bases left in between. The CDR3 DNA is TGTGCCAGCTCCCCTTCAGACTTCATCTCCTACGAGCAGTACTTC. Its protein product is CASSPSDFISYEQYF.

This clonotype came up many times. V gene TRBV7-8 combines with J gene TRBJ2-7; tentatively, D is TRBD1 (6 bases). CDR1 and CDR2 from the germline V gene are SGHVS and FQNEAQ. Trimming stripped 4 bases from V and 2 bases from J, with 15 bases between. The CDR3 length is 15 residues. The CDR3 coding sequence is TGTGCCAGCAGCTCGCCACGGGACAAAGCCTACGAGCAGTACTTC. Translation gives CASSSPRDKAYEQYF.

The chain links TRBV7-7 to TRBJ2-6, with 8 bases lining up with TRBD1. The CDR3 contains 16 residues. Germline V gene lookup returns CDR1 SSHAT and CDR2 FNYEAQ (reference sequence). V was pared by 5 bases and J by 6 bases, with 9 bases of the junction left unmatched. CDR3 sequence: CASSVGQVLSANVLTF. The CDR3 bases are TGTGCCAGCAGCGTGGGACAGGTCCTATCGGCCAACGTCCTGACTTTC. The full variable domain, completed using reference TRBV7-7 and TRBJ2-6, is GAGVSQSPRYKVTKRGQDVTLRCDPISSHATLYWYQQALGQGPEFLTYFNYEAQPDKSGLPSDRFSAERPEGSISTLTIQRTEQRDSAMYRCASSVGQVLSANVLTFGAGSRLTVL.

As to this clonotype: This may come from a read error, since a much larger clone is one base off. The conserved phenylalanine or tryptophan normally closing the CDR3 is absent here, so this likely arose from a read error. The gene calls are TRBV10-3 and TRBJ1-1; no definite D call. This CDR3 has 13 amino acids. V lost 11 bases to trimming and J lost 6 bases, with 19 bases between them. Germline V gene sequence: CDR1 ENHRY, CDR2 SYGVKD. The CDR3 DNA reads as TGTGCCGCCTCGGAGGGTACACGGCCTGAAGCTTTCCTT. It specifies CAASEGTRPEAFL.

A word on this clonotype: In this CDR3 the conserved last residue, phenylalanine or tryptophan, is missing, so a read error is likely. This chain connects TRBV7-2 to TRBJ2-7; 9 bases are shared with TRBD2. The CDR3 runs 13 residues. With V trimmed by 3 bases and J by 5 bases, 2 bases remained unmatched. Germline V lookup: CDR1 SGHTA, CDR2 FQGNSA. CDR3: CASSFGLANEQYL. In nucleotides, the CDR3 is TGTGCCAGCAGCTTCGGACTAGCGAACGAGCAGTACCTC.

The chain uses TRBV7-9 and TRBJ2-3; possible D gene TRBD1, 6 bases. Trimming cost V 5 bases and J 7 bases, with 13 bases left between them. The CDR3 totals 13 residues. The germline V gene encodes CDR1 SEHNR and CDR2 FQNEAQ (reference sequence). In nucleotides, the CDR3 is TGTGCCAGCAGCAATGCCAGGGGAAATACGCAGTATTTT. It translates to CASSNARGNTQYF.

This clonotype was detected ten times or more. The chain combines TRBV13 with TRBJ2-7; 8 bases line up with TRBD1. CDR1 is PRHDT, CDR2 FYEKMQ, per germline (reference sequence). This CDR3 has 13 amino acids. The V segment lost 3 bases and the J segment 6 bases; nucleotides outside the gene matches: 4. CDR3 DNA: TGTGCCAGCAGCTTCGAGGACAGGGCCGAGCAGTACTTC. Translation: CASSFEDRAEQYF.

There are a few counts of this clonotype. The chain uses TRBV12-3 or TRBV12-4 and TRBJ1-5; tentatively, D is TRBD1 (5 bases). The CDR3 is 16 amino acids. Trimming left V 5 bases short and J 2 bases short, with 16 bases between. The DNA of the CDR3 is TGTGCCAGCAGTCCGGGACGCCCTGTAGGCAATCAGCCCCAGCATTTT. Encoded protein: CASSPGRPVGNQPQHF.

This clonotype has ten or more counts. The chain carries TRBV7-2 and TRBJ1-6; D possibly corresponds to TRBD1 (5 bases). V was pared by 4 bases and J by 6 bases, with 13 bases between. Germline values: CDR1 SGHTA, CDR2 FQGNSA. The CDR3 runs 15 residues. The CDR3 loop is CASSSTVGPNSPLHF. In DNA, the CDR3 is TGTGCCAGCAGCTCCACCGTGGGGCCTAATTCACCCCTCCACTTT.

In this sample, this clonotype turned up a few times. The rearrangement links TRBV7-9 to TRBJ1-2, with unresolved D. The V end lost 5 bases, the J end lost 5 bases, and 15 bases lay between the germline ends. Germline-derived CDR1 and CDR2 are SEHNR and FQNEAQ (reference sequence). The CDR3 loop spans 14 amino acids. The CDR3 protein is CASSREAPVYGYTF. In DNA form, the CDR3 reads TGTGCCAGCAGCCGCGAGGCTCCAGTTTATGGCTACACCTTC.

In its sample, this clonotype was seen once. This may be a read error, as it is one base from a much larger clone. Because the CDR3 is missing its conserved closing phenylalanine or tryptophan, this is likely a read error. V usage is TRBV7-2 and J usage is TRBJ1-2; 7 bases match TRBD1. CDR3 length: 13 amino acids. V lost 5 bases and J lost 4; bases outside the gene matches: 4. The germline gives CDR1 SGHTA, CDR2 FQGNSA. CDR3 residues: CASSATGFYGYTL. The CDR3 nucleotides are TGTGCCAGCAGCGCGACAGGGTTCTATGGCTACACCCTC.

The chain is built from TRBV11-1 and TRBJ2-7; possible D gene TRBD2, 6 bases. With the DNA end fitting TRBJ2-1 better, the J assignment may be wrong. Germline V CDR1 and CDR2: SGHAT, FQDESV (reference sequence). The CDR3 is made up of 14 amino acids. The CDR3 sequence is CASSLSGDHNEQFF. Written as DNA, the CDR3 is TGTGCCAGCAGCTTATCGGGGGATCACAATGAGCAGTTCTTC.

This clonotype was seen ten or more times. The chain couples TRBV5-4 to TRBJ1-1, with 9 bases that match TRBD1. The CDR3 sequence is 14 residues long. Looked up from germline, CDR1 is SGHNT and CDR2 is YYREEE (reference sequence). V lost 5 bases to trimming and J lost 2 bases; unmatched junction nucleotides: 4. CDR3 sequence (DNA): TGTGCCAGCAGTCGGACAGGGGAAAACACTGAAGCTTTCTTT. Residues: CASSRTGENTEAFF.

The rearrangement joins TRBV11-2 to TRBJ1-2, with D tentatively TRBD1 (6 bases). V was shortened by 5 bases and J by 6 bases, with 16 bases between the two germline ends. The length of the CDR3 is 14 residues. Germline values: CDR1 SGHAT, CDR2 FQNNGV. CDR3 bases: TGTGCCAGCAGCCCAACTAGCGGGGGGCATGGCTACACCTTC. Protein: CASSPTSGGHGYTF.

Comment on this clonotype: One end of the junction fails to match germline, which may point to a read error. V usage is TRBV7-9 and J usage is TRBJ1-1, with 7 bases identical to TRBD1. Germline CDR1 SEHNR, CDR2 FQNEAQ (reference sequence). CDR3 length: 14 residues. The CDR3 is CASSLGTVNTEALF. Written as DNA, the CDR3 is TGTGCCAGCAGCTTGGGGACAGTGAACACTGAGGCTCTCTTT. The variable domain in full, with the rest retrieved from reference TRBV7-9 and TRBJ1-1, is DTGVSQNPRHKITKRGQNVTFRCDPISEHNRLYWYRQTLGQGPEFLTYFQNEAQLEKSRLLSDRFSAERPKGSFSTLEIQRTEQGDSAMYLCASSLGTVNTEALFGQGTRLTVV.

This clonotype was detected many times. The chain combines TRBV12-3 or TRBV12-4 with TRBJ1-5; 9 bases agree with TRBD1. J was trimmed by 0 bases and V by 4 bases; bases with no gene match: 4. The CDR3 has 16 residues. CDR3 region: CASSSGTGYSNQPQHF. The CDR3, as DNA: TGTGCCAGCAGTTCGGGGACAGGGTATAGCAATCAGCCCCAGCATTTT.

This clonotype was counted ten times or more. The CDR3 nucleotides read TGTGCCAGCAGCCAGGGGTTGATGTCTGAAGCTTTCTTT. Its protein is CASSQGLMSEAFF. V usage is TRBV14 and J usage is TRBJ1-1; D ambiguous. CDR1 SGHDN and CDR2 FVKESK come from the germline V gene. The V gene lost 3 bases and the J gene lost 6 bases, with 11 bases spanning the gap. This CDR3 comprises 13 residues.

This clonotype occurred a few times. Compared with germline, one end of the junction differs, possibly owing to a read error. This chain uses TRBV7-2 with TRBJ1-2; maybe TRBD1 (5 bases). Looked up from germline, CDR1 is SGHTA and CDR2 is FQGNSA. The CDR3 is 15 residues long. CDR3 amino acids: CASSQLQIVGAGYTF. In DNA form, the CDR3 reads TGCGCCAGCAGCCAACTGCAAATTGTCGGGGCTGGCTACACCTTC.

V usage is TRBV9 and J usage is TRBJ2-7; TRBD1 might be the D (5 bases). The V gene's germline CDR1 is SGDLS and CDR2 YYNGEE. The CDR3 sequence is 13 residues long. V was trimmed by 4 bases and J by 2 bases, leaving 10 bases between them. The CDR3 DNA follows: TGTGCCAGCAGCACAACAGGCGCCTACGAGCAGTACTTC. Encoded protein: CASSTTGAYEQYF.

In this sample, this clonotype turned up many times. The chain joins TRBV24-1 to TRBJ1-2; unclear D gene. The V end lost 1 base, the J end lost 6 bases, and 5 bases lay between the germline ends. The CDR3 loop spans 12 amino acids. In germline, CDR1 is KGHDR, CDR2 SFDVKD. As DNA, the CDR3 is TGTGCCACCAGTGATTTTTTGGATGGCTACACCTTC. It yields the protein CATSDFLDGYTF.

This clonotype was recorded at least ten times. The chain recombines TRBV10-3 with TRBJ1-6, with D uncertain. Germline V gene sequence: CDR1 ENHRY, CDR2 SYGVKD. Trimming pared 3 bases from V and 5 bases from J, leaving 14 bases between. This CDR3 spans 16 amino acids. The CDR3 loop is CAISEDGPRDNSPLHF. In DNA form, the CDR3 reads TGTGCCATCAGTGAAGACGGGCCGAGGGATAATTCACCCCTCCACTTT.

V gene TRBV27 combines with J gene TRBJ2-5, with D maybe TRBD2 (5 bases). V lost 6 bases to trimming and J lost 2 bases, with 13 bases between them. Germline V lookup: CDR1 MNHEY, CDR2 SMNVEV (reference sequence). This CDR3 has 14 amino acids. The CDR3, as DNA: TGTGCCAGCAGCCGTGGTGGGAGACAAGAGACCCAGTACTTC. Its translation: CASSRGGRQETQYF.

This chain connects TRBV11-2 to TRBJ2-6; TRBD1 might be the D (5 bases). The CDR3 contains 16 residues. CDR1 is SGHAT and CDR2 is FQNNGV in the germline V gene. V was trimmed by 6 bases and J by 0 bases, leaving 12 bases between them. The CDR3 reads CASSLYRSSGANVLTF. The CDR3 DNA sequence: TGTGCCAGCAGTTTGTACAGGAGCTCTGGGGCCAACGTCCTGACTTTC.